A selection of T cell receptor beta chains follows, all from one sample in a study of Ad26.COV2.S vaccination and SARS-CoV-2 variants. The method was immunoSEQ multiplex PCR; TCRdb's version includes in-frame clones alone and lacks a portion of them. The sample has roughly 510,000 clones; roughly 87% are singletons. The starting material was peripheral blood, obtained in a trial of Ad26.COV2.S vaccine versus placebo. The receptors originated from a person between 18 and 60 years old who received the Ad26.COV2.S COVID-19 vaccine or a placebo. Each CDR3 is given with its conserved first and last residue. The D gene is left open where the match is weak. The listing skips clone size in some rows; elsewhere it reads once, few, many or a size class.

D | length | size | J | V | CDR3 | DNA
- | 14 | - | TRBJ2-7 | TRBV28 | CASSLSGLPYEQYF | TGTGCCAGCAGTTTATCAGGGCTACCCTACGAGCAGTACTTC
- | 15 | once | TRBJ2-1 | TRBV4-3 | CASSKEWGGIDEQFF | TGCGCCAGCAGCAAAGAATGGGGGGGCATCGATGAGCAGTTCTTC
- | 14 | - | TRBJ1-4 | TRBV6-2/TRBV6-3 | CASSYSLSGQQLFF | TGTGCCAGCAGTTACTCGTTATCCGGACAACAACTGTTTTTT
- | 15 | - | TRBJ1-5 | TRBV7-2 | CASSLAATSNQPQHF | TGTGCCAGCAGCTTAGCGGCAACTAGCAATCAGCCCCAGCATTTT
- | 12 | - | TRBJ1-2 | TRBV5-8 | CASSFQSDGYTF | TGTGCCAGCAGCTTCCAGAGCGATGGCTACACCTTC
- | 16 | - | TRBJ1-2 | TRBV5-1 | CASSPGRGAMSRGYTF | TGCGCCAGCAGCCCGGGGAGGGGGGCGATGAGCCGTGGCTACACCTTC
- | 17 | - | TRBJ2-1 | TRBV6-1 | CASSEARGWAVYNEQFF | TGTGCCAGCAGTGAAGCAAGGGGTTGGGCAGTTTACAATGAGCAGTTCTTC
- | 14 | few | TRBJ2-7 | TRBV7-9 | CASSLAILSYEQYF | TGTGCCAGCAGCTTAGCTATTCTTTCCTACGAGCAGTACTTC
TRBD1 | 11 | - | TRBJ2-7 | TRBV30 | CAWGDRDEQYF | TGTGCCTGGGGGGACAGGGACGAGCAGTACTTC
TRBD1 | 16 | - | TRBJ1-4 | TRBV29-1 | CSVEGTGGSVGEKLFF | TGCAGCGTTGAGGGGACAGGGGGCTCGGTTGGTGAAAAACTGTTTTTT
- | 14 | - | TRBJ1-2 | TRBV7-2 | CASSLGVGNYGYTF | TGTGCCAGCAGCTTAGGAGTAGGGAACTATGGCTACACCTTC
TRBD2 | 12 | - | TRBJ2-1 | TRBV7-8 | CASSATSGWQFF | TGTGCCAGCAGCGCTACTAGCGGATGGCAGTTCTTC
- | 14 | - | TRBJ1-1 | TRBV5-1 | CASSQPHTNTEAFF | TGCGCCAGCAGCCAACCGCACACGAACACTGAAGCTTTCTTT
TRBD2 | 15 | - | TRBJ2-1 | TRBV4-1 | CASSQRLAGGDEQFF | TGCGCCAGCAGCCAACGACTAGCGGGCGGGGATGAGCAGTTCTTC
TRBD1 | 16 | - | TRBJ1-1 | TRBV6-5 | CASSYSPGQQNTEAFF | TGTGCCAGCAGTTACTCACCGGGACAGCAGAACACTGAAGCTTTCTTT
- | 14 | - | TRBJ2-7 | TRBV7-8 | CASSLAKKFYEQYF | TGTGCCAGCAGCTTAGCGAAAAAGTTCTACGAGCAGTACTTC
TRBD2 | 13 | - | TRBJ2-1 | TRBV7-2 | CASTLLAGVSQFF | TGTGCCAGCACGCTTCTAGCGGGAGTTTCGCAGTTCTTC
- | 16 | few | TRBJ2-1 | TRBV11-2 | CASSPVRGSKNYEQFF | TGTGCCAGCAGCCCCGTTAGGGGGAGTAAGAATTATGAGCAGTTCTTC
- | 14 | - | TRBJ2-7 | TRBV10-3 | CAISDPPGQGEQYF | TGTGCCATCAGTGACCCCCCCGGGCAGGGAGAGCAGTACTTC
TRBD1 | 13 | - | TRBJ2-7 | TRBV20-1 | CSASWDRGFEQYF | TGCAGTGCTAGTTGGGACAGGGGTTTCGAGCAGTACTTC
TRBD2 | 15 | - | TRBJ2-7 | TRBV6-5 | CASSRGTSFTYEQYF | TGTGCCAGCAGTCGCGGGACTAGCTTTACCTACGAGCAGTACTTC
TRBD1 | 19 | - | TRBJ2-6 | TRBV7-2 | CASSQRTGFGISGANVLTF | TGTGCCAGCAGCCAGCGGACAGGGTTCGGTATCTCTGGGGCCAACGTCCTGACTTTC
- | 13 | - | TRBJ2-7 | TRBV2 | CASARDVYYEQYF | TGTGCCAGCGCCCGGGATGTATACTACGAGCAGTACTTC
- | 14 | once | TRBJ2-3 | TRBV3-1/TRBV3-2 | CASSQGRSADTQYF | TGTGCCAGCAGCCAAGGAAGGAGTGCAGATACGCAGTATTTT
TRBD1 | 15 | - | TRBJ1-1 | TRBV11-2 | CASTQSRDRATEAFF | TGTGCCAGCACTCAGTCCCGGGACAGGGCCACTGAAGCTTTCTTT
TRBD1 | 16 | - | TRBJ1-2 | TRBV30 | CAWSVRAGTANYGYTF | TGTGCCTGGAGTGTACGGGCCGGGACAGCCAACTATGGCTACACCTTC
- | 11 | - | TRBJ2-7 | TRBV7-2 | CASSLIHEQYF | TGTGCCAGCAGCTTAATCCACGAGCAGTACTTC
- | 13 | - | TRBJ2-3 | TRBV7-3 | CASSPPATDTQYF | TGTGCCAGCAGCCCCCCCGCGACAGATACGCAGTATTTT
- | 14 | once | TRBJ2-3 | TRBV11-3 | CASSSGRTTDTQYF | TGTGCCAGCAGCTCCGGGAGAACCACAGATACGCAGTATTTT
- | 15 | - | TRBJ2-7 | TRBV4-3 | CASSQENRVPYEQYF | TGCGCCAGCAGCCAGGAAAACAGGGTGCCCTACGAGCAGTACTTC
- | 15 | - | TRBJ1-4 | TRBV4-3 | CASSSYQVDNEKLFF | TGCGCCAGCAGCTCCTATCAAGTAGATAATGAAAAACTGTTTTTT
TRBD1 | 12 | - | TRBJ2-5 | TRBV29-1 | CSAIGQGETQYF | TGCAGCGCCATTGGACAGGGTGAGACCCAGTACTTC
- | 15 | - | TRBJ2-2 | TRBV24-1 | CATSIQKPGTGELFF | TGTGCCACCAGCATACAAAAACCGGGCACCGGGGAGCTGTTTTTT
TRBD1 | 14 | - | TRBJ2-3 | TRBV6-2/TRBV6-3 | CASSLTGVIYTQYF | TGTGCCAGCAGCCTTACAGGGGTAATATATACGCAGTATTTT
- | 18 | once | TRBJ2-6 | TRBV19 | CASSFLSGSTSGANVLTF | TGTGCCAGTAGTTTTCTGTCGGGCAGCACCTCTGGGGCCAACGTCCTGACTTTC
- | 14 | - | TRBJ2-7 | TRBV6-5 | CASSSRIGTYEQYF | TGTGCCAGCAGCAGCAGGATAGGCACTTACGAGCAGTACTTC
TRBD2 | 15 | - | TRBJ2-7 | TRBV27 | CASSLDLAGGAEQYF | TGTGCCAGCAGTCTCGACCTAGCGGGAGGGGCCGAGCAGTACTTC
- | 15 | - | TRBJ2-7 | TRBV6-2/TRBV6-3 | CASSYPTRTTYEQYF | TGTGCCAGCAGTTACCCAACCCGGACAACCTACGAGCAGTACTTC
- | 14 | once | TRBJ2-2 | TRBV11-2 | CASSSEAWGGELFF | TGTGCCAGCAGCTCTGAGGCGTGGGGCGGGGAGCTGTTTTTT
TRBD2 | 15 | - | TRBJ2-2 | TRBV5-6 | CASSLHGRAGGELFF | TGTGCCAGCAGCTTGCACGGGAGGGCCGGCGGGGAGCTGTTTTTT
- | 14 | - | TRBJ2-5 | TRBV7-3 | CASSPTGFQETQYF | TGTGCCAGCAGCCCGACTGGATTCCAAGAGACCCAGTACTTC
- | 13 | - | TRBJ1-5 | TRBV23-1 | CASSASRNQPQHF | TGCGCCAGCAGTGCGTCTCGCAATCAGCCCCAGCATTTT
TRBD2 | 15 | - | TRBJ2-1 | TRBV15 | CATSSRSGRFDEQFF | TGTGCCACCAGCAGTCGGAGCGGGAGGTTCGATGAGCAGTTCTTC
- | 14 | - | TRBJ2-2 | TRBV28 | CASSLIRGTGELFF | TGTGCCAGCAGTCTCATTCGCGGCACCGGGGAGCTGTTTTTT
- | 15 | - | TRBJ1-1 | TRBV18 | CASSPRPELNTEAFF | TGTGCCAGCTCACCTCGACCGGAGCTGAACACTGAAGCTTTCTTT
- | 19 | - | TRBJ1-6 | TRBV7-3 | CASSREGRGASSYNSPLHF | TGTGCCAGCAGCCGCGAGGGCAGGGGTGCGAGCTCCTATAATTCACCCCTCCACTTT
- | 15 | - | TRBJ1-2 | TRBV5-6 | CASSLVLGFNYGYTF | TGTGCCAGCAGCTTGGTTTTGGGGTTTAACTATGGCTACACCTTC
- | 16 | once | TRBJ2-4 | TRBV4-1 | CASSQGTLGMESIQYF | TGCGCCAGCAGCCAAGGGACCCTGGGGATGGAAAGCATTCAGTACTTC
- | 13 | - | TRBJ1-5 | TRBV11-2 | CASSKGVNQPQHF | TGTGCCAGCAGCAAAGGGGTAAATCAGCCCCAGCATTTT
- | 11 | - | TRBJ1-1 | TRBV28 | CASRVRGEAFF | TGTGCCAGCAGAGTCCGGGGTGAAGCTTTCTTT
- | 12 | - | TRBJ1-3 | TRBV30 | CAWATSGNTIYF | TGTGCCTGGGCTACCTCTGGAAACACCATATATTTT
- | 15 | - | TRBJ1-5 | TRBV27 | CASSLFGRLGQPQHF | TGTGCCAGCAGTTTATTTGGGAGGTTGGGTCAGCCCCAGCATTTT
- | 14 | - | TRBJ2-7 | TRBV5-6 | CASSLDPLAYEQYF | TGTGCCAGCAGCCTCGACCCTCTGGCCTACGAGCAGTACTTC
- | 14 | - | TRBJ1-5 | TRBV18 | CASSRGDSNQPQHF | TGTGCCAGCTCACGGGGGGACAGCAATCAGCCCCAGCATTTT
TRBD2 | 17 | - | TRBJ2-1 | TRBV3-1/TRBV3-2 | CASSRTMTSGGGNEQFF | TGTGCCAGCAGCCGCACGATGACTAGCGGGGGGGGGAATGAGCAGTTCTTC